This T cell receptor (beta chain) is drawn from a study of T-cell reconstitution after alpha-beta-depleted transplantation in children. CDR3 length: 15 residues. With 5 bases removed from V and 0 bases from J, the gap between germline ends came to 13 bases. The germline gives CDR1 SEHNR, CDR2 FQNEAQ (reference sequence). In its sample, this clonotype was seen a few times. A much larger clonotype is one base distant, so this may be a read error. No conserved phenylalanine or tryptophan ends this CDR3, so it is likely a read error. Preparing the TCRbeta library involved the use of unique molecular identifiers. Each CDR3 protein is one row after TCRdb ran MiXCR on the PCR reads. In the table there are about half a million distinct CDR3 sequences, approximately 13% of which are singletons.

The sequences come from PBMCs from the stem cell graft donor, collected from the stem cell graft. V is TRBV7-9 and J is TRBJ1-1; D is possibly TRBD1 (5 bases). The TCR sequence derives from a human donor who donated a stem cell graft to a child with combined immunodeficiency. This chain's CDR3 is CASSRRTSMNTEAFL. CDR3 nucleotide sequence: TGTGCCAGCAGCAGGAGGACAAGTATGAACACTGAAGCTTTCCTT.